Sequencing of this T cell receptor beta chain was carried out in a study of vaccination and CD4 T cells after COVID-19. A note on this clonotype: The antigen remains unidentified.

This CDR3 is built from 17 residues. V lost 5 bases and J lost 3; bases outside the gene matches: 8. Germline V gene sequence: CDR1 SGHTA, CDR2 FQGTGA. An Oncomine TCR Beta short-read assay was used to sequence the DNA from cultured CD4+ T cells. From cultured CD4+ T cells, genomic DNA was extracted. One entry per CDR3 protein results from TCRdb running MiXCR on the PCR reads. The sample includes around 10,000 distinct CDR3 sequences, about 36% of them seen just once. The treatment denotes: roughly 10-day PBMC culture with coronavirus spike peptide pools or control peptides (ViraFEST assay). Prior to the COVID-19 pandemic (2011-2018), the unexposed donor's CD4+ T cells were collected.

The receptor comes from a human donor in good health. The chain links TRBV7-3 to TRBJ2-3, with TRBD2 matching 13 bases. The sample comprised CD4+ T cells from blood, cultured in vitro. The CDR3 loop reads CASSVGTSGTLTDTQYF. Here the CDR3 DNA reads TGTGCCAGCAGCGTTGGGACTAGCGGGACATTGACAGATACGCAGTATTTT.